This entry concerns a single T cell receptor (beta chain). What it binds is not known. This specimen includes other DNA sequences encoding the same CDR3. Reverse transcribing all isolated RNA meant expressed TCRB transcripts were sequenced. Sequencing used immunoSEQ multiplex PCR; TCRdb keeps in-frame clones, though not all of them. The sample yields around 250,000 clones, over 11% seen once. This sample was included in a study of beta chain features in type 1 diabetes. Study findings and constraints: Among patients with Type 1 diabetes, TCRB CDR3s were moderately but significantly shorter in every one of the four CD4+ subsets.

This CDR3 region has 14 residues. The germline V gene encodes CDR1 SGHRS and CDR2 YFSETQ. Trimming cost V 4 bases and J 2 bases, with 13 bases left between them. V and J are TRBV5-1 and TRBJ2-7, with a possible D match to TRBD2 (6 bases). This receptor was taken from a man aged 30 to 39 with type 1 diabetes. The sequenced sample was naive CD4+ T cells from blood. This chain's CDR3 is CASSPGTGPYEQYF. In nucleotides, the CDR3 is TGCGCCAGCAGCCCCGGGACTGGGCCCTACGAGCAGTACTTC.